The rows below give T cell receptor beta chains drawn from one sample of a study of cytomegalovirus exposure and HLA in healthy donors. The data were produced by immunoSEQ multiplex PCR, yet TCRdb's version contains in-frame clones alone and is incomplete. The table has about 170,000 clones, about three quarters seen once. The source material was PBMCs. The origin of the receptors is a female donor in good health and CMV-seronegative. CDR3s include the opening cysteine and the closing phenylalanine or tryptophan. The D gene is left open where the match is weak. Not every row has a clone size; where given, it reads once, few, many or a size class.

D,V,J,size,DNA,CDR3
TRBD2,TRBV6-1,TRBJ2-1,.,TGTGCCAGCACTGGACTAGCGGGTTACAATGAGCAGTTCTTC,CASTGLAGYNEQFF
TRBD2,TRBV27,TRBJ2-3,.,TGTGCCAGCAGTCCCGAACAGGTCCTAGCGGGAGGGCCGAGAGATACGCAGTATTTT,CASSPEQVLAGGPRDTQYF
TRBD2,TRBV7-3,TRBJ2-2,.,TGTGCCAGCAGCTTAAGGGGGGGGACTAGCTCCGGGGAGCTGTTTTTT,CASSLRGGTSSGELFF
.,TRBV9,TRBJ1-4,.,TGTGCCAGCAGCGGCGGCGGAGAGAGAGGGTTAACTAATGAAAAACTGTTTTTT,CASSGGGERGLTNEKLFF
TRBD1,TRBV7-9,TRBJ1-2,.,TGTGCCAGCAGCTTAGCGGGACAGGGTTTGGGCTACACCTTC,CASSLAGQGLGYTF
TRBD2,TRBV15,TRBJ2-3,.,TGTGCCACCAGCAGACCTACTAGCGCCCGAGGGACAGATACGCAGTATTTT,CATSRPTSARGTDTQYF
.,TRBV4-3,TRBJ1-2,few,TGCGCCAGCAGCCGGGCAGACAAACACTATGGCTACACCTTC,CASSRADKHYGYTF
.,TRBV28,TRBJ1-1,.,TGTGCCAGCAGTTTTTGGAGGGCTCGCCGGGATGAAGCTTTCTTT,CASSFWRARRDEAFF
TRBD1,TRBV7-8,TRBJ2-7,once,TGTGCCAGCAGCTTTGGCGATACAGGGGATCCCTACGAGCAGTACTTC,CASSFGDTGDPYEQYF
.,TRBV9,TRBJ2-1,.,TGTGCCAGCAGCGGAGGGGGGGTAATGAATGAGCAGTTCTTC,CASSGGGVMNEQFF
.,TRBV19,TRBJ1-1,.,TGTGCCAGTAGTACCCAGGCGAACACTGAAGCTTTCTTT,CASSTQANTEAFF
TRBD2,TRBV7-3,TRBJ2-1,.,TGTGCCAGCAGCTTAGCTAGCGGGAGGGCCAATGAGCAGTTCTTC,CASSLASGRANEQFF
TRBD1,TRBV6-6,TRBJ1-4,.,TGTGCCAGCAGGGAACGTACAGGGGCCGCTAATGAAAAACTGTTTTTT,CASRERTGAANEKLFF
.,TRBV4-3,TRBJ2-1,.,TGCGCCAGCAGCCCCTTCCACGGTTACAATGAGCAGTTCTTC,CASSPFHGYNEQFF
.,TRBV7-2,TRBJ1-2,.,TGTGCCAGCAGCTTAGGCAGGGGCTATGGCTACACCTTC,CASSLGRGYGYTF
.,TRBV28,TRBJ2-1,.,TGTGCCAGCAGTCCGGGCGGAGGGTACAATGAGCAGTTCTTC,CASSPGGGYNEQFF
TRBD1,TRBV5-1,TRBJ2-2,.,TGCGCCAGCAGCGCCCTCCGTCAGGGGGCCGCCGGGGAGCTGTTTTTT,CASSALRQGAAGELFF
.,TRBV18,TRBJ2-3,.,TGTGCCAGCTCACCGGGCAACACAGATACGCAGTATTTT,CASSPGNTDTQYF
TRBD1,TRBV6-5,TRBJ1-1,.,TGTGCCAGCAGTGACCCCGGGACAGGCCCCTTTTTT,CASSDPGTGPFF
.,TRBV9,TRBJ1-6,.,TGTGCCAGCAGCGCAGGGTTTGGGAATTCACCCCTCCACTTT,CASSAGFGNSPLHF
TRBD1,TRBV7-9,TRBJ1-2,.,TGTGCCAGCAGCTACTCGGGACAGGTCTCCTACACCTTC,CASSYSGQVSYTF
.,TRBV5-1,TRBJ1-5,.,TGCGCCAGCAGCTTAGAGGGAGGGTCGCGGCAGCCCCAGCATTTT,CASSLEGGSRQPQHF
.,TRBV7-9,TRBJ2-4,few,TGTGCCAGCAGCTGGGACTGGGACATTCAGTACTTC,CASSWDWDIQYF
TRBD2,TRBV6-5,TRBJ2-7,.,TGTGCCAGCAGTAATACCGGGACTAGAAAGTACGAGCAGTACTTC,CASSNTGTRKYEQYF
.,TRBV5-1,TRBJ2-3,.,TGCGCCAGCAGCCGACAGGAGAACACAGATACGCAGTATTTT,CASSRQENTDTQYF
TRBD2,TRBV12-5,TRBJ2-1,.,TGTGCTAGTGGTTTGGGCGGACTAGCGGGAGATGAGCAGTTCTTC,CASGLGGLAGDEQFF
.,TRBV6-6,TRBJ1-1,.,TGTGCCAGCAGTTCTATCTGGACAGATAACACTGAAGCTTTCTTT,CASSSIWTDNTEAFF
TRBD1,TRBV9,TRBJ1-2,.,TGTGCCAGCAGCGATCCTCAGGGGGCTGGTTATGGCTACACCTTC,CASSDPQGAGYGYTF
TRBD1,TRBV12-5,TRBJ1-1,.,TGTGCTAGTGGTATGGGACGGACAGGCGACGAAGCTTTCTTT,CASGMGRTGDEAFF
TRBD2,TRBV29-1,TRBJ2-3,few,TGCAGCGTTCGGGAGGGAACAGATACGCAGTATTTT,CSVREGTDTQYF
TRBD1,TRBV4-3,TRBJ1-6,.,TGCGCCAGCAGCCAAGATCCGCGACAGGGGTTGAATTCACCCCTCCACTTT,CASSQDPRQGLNSPLHF
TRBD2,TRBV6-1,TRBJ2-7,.,TGTGCCAGCAGTGAAGGAGCGGGACCCTACGAGCAGTACTTC,CASSEGAGPYEQYF
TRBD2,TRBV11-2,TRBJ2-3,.,TGTGCCAGCAGCTTAGGTCCTAGCGGGGGGGGCACAGATACGCAGTATTTT,CASSLGPSGGGTDTQYF
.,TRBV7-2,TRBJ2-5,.,TGTGCCAGCAGCTTAGCGGGGGCTTCAAGGGAGACCCAGTACTTC,CASSLAGASRETQYF
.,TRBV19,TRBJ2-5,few,TGTGCCTCAAGGCGGGTAGGGCAGGAGACCCAGTACTTC,CASRRVGQETQYF
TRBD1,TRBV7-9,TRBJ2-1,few,TGTGCCAGCAGCTTACCGGGACAGGGCTACAATGAGCAGTTCTTC,CASSLPGQGYNEQFF
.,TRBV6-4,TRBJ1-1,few,TGTGCCAGCTCGCAGGGGCGGAAGAACACTGAAGCTTTCTTT,CASSQGRKNTEAFF
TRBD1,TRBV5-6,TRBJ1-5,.,TGTGCCAGCAGCCAAATCACAGGGGATCAGCCCCAGCATTTT,CASSQITGDQPQHF
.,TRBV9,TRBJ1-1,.,TGTGCCAGCAGCCCAGAGGGGAACACTGAAGCTTTCTTT,CASSPEGNTEAFF
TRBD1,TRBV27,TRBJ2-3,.,TGTGCCAGCAAATGGACAGGGGGCGGAGATACGCAGTATTTT,CASKWTGGGDTQYF
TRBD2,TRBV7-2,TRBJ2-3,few,TGTGCCAGCAGCTTGGACGGGGGGGCCGGAGATACGCAGTATTTT,CASSLDGGAGDTQYF
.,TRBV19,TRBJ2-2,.,TGTGCCAGTAGTATCCAGGACCAGGGAACCGGGGAGCTGTTTTTT,CASSIQDQGTGELFF
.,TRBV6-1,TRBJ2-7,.,TGTGCCAGCAGTGAATTGGGGCAGGGGTACTCCGAGCAGTACTTC,CASSELGQGYSEQYF
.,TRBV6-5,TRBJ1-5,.,TGTGCCAGCAGTTCGCTCGGGAAGGATCAGCCCCAGCATTTT,CASSSLGKDQPQHF
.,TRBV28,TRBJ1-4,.,TGTGCCAGCACCATGGTAGCGGGGACCGAAACTAATGAAAAACTGTTTTTT,CASTMVAGTETNEKLFF
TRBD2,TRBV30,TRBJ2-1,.,TGTGCCTGCCAAAGGGTAGCGGGTTCCACCTACAATGAGCAGTTCTTC,CACQRVAGSTYNEQFF
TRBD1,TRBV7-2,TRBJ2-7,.,TGTGCCAGCAGCTTGGGAGGACAGGGCCCCGAGCAGTACTTC,CASSLGGQGPEQYF
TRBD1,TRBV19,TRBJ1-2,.,TGTGCCAGTAGTATCATGACAGGGGCAGGTTATGGCTACACCTTC,CASSIMTGAGYGYTF
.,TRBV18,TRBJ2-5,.,TGTGCCAGCTCACGCGACCAAGAGACCCAGTACTTC,CASSRDQETQYF
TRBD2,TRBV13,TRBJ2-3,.,TGTGCCAGCAGCTTAAGACGGTGGACGACTAGCGGGAAAACTAGCACAGATACGCAGTATTTT,CASSLRRWTTSGKTSTDTQYF
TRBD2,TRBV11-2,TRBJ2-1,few,TGTGCCAGCACCAGTAGCGGGAGGGATTACAATGAGCAGTTCTTC,CASTSSGRDYNEQFF
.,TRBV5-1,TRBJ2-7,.,TGCGCCAGCAGCTTGGTCCCGGGGGTCTACGAGCAGTACTTC,CASSLVPGVYEQYF
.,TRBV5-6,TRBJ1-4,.,TGTGCCAGCAGCTACCGGGACATTCGTAATGAAAAACTGTTTTTT,CASSYRDIRNEKLFF